This is a list of T cell receptor beta chains from one sample in a study of blood T cell repertoires in COVID-19. The repertoire was sequenced with immunoSEQ multiplex PCR; TCRdb's copy has only in-frame clones and lacks some. The profile covers around 100,000 clones, with around 92% appearing a single time and roughly 2.5% taken by the ten largest. The sequencing input was peripheral blood. The receptors stem from a man between 45 and 60 years old with COVID-19, enrolled during active disease. Both conserved end residues are part of each CDR3. Fields, in order: J gene, V gene, clone size, D gene, CDR3 protein, CDR3 DNA. D genes are given only for firm matches. Not every row has a clone size; where given, it reads once, few, many or a size class.

TRBJ2-1	TRBV18	few	-	CASSPTGYSYNEQFF	TGTGCCAGCTCACCAACGGGGTACTCCTACAATGAGCAGTTCTTC
TRBJ2-7	TRBV5-4	-	-	CASSDEYSAYEQYF	TGTGCCAGCAGCGATGAATACTCCGCCTACGAGCAGTACTTC
TRBJ1-2	TRBV6-5	-	TRBD1	CASRMGQLYGYTF	TGTGCCAGCAGAATGGGACAGCTCTATGGCTACACCTTC
TRBJ2-5	TRBV11-2	-	-	CASSPRRGQQETQYF	TGTGCCAGCAGCCCCCGGCGGGGGCAACAAGAGACCCAGTACTTC
TRBJ2-2	TRBV7-6	-	-	CASSLVEDTGELFF	TGTGCCAGCAGCTTAGTGGAGGACACCGGGGAGCTGTTTTTT
TRBJ1-2	TRBV24-1	-	-	CATSGGEGSWYGYTF	TGTGCCACCAGTGGGGGTGAGGGTTCGTGGTATGGCTACACCTTC
TRBJ2-5	TRBV6-5	-	TRBD1	CASRNRGQETQYF	TGTGCCAGCAGGAACAGGGGGCAAGAGACCCAGTACTTC
TRBJ2-7	TRBV28	-	-	CASSLIPAGSYEQYF	TGTGCCAGCAGTTTAATTCCAGCAGGGTCCTACGAGCAGTACTTC
TRBJ1-3	TRBV21-1	once	-	CARYPKPGQKPLPDPNSGNTIYF	TGTGCCAGATATCCGAAACCAGGACAGAAGCCCCTACCTGACCCCAACTCTGGAAACACCATATATTTT
TRBJ2-5	TRBV4-1	-	-	CASSQVEIGEETQYF	TGCGCCAGCAGCCAAGTCGAAATAGGGGAAGAGACCCAGTACTTC
TRBJ1-3	TRBV7-2	once	-	CASSLEGGSGNTIYF	TGTGCCAGCAGCTTAGAGGGAGGCTCTGGAAACACCATATATTTT
TRBJ2-6	TRBV18	once	-	CASSPNLASTGANVLTF	TGTGCCAGCTCACCGAACCTAGCCAGTACTGGGGCCAACGTCCTGACTTTC
TRBJ2-7	TRBV6-1	-	TRBD1	CASSEDRRLVYEQYF	TGTGCCAGCAGTGAGGACAGGAGACTCGTATACGAGCAGTACTTC
TRBJ1-2	TRBV9	-	TRBD1	CASSPLGQGAVGYTF	TGTGCCAGCAGCCCCCTTGGGCAGGGGGCTGTTGGCTACACCTTC
TRBJ1-6	TRBV4-2	-	-	CASSPEALEGSPLHF	TGTGCCAGCAGCCCGGAGGCCTTGGAGGGTTCACCCCTCCACTTT
TRBJ1-4	TRBV7-2	-	TRBD1	CASSLQGAGNEKLFF	TGTGCCAGCAGCCTACAGGGGGCGGGTAATGAAAAACTGTTTTTT
TRBJ1-2	TRBV6-5	-	-	CASSPTGIYGYTF	TGTGCCAGCAGCCCAACAGGGATCTATGGCTACACCTTC
TRBJ2-1	TRBV4-1	-	TRBD1	CASSEDRGWEQFF	TGCGCCAGCAGCGAAGACAGGGGCTGGGAGCAGTTCTTC
TRBJ1-2	TRBV28	-	TRBD1	CASNGQGVYTF	TGTGCCAGCAACGGACAGGGGGTCTACACCTTC
TRBJ2-5	TRBV1	-	-	CTSSQLAGGPETQYF	TGCACCAGCAGCCAACTAGCGGGGGGGCCAGAGACCCAGTACTTC
TRBJ1-1	TRBV7-3	-	-	CASSFRLNTEAFF	TGTGCCAGCAGCTTTAGATTGAACACTGAAGCTTTCTTT
TRBJ2-6	TRBV29-1	-	-	CSVGSEGIRANVLTF	TGCAGCGTTGGATCGGAGGGGATTAGGGCCAACGTCCTGACTTTC
TRBJ2-1	TRBV7-3	-	TRBD1	CASSFYRGNEQFF	TGTGCCAGCAGCTTTTACAGGGGTAATGAGCAGTTCTTC
TRBJ1-2	TRBV5-4	-	-	CASSLGGLNYGYTF	TGTGCCAGCAGCTTGGGGGGACTGAACTATGGCTACACCTTC
TRBJ1-2	TRBV7-2	once	-	CASSLAWTMGPYGYTF	TGTGCCAGCAGCTTAGCCTGGACAATGGGGCCTTATGGCTACACCTTC
TRBJ1-1	TRBV9	-	-	CASSVGGQLNTEAFF	TGTGCCAGCAGCGTAGGGGGACAATTGAACACTGAAGCTTTCTTT
TRBJ1-1	TRBV28	-	-	CASSLPGFGAFF	TGTGCCAGCAGTTTACCGGGTTTCGGAGCTTTCTTT
TRBJ1-2	TRBV9	-	-	CASSARTGFVYGYTF	TGTGCCAGCAGCGCCAGAACAGGTTTCGTCTATGGCTACACCTTC
TRBJ1-2	TRBV14	-	-	CASSPTQGYGYTF	TGTGCCAGCAGCCCAACACAGGGATATGGCTACACCTTC
TRBJ2-1	TRBV29-1	-	TRBD2	CSAAIAGTYNEQFF	TGCAGCGCCGCCATAGCGGGGACGTACAATGAGCAGTTCTTC
TRBJ1-6	TRBV18	-	-	CASSPAPFTGPNSPLHF	TGTGCCAGCTCACCCGCCCCCTTTACAGGGCCTAATTCACCCCTCCACTTT